This TCR beta chain derives from a study of blood T cell repertoires in COVID-19. As for the study in general: Samples came from the United States, Italy and Spain, spanning acute and convalescent COVID-19. T cells, B-cell-depleted T cells, or PBMCs provided the cDNA or gDNA that served as material.

V lost 6 bases, J lost 4 bases, and 5 bases stayed unmatched. The CDR3 spans 13 residues. Germline values: CDR1 WNHNN, CDR2 SYGVQD (reference sequence). In the study's own analysis: Estimation of nucleated cell counts was performed using reference gene primer amplification. The assay was immunoSEQ multiplex PCR, and TCRdb's table has in-frame clones only and misses some. V and J calls and clone size follow that table, whereas D and trimming were derived from the DNA. In the table there are 120,000 to 150,000 clones, 88% of which are singletons. A single count supports this clone. The V and J genes are TRBV10-1 and TRBJ1-2, with 7 bases that match TRBD1. The sequence derives from a human donor in a cohort sampled during active COVID-19. The sample taken for sequencing was peripheral blood. This CDR3 is CASSPGQSYGYTF. Here the CDR3 DNA reads TGCGCCAGCAGCCCGGGACAGTCCTATGGCTACACCTTC.